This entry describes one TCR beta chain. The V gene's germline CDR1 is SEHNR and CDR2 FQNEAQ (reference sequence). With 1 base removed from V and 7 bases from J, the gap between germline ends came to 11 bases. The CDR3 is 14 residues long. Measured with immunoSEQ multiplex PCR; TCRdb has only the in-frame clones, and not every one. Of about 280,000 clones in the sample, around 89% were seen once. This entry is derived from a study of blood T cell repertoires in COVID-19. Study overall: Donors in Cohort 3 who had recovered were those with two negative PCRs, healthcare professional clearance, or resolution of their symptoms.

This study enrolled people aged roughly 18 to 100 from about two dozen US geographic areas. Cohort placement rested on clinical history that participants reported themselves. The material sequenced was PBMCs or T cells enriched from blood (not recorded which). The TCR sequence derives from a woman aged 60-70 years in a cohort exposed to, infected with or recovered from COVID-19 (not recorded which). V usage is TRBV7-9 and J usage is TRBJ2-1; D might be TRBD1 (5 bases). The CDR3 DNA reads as TGTGCCAGCAGCTTAGAGGGGTTCAGGAATGAGCAGTTCTTC. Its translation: CASSLEGFRNEQFF.